These T cell receptor beta chains were read from a single sample in a study of T cell responses to AZD1222 COVID-19 vaccine. Generated by immunoSEQ multiplex PCR, the TCRdb table keeps only in-frame clones and is missing some. The sample has approximately 98,000 clones, 70% to 90% seen once. Specimen: peripheral blood, collected on day 0 of AZD1222 vaccination. The receptor set was obtained from an adult in good health. Both conserved end residues are part of each CDR3. The D gene is left open where the match is weak. Where a row states a size, it is once, few, many or the class of an expanded clone; other rows omit it.

-	-	TRBV7-8	TRBJ1-3	TGTGCCAGCAGCTTCGAGGTCCCTGGAAACACCATATATTTT	CASSFEVPGNTIYF
-	-	TRBV4-2	TRBJ1-2	TGTGCCAGCAGCCAAGATGCAGGGGCTGATGGCTACACCTTC	CASSQDAGADGYTF
TRBD1	-	TRBV25-1	TRBJ1-5	TGTGCCAGCAGTGAGGGGACAGGGACTCAGCCCCAGCATTTT	CASSEGTGTQPQHF
TRBD1	-	TRBV10-2	TRBJ2-7	TGCGCCAGCAGTGAGCCGGGACAGAACTACGAGCAGTACTTC	CASSEPGQNYEQYF
-	-	TRBV2	TRBJ1-1	TGTGCCAGCAGTGAATGGGTCACTGAAGCTTTCTTT	CASSEWVTEAFF
TRBD2	-	TRBV2	TRBJ2-7	TGTGCCACAGCGGGAGGTGGGAGACCCCCCTCCTACGAGCAGTACTTC	CATAGGGRPPSYEQYF
TRBD1	-	TRBV4-1	TRBJ1-5	TGCGCCAGCAGCCATAACTTACAGGGGTCGAATCAGCCCCAGCATTTT	CASSHNLQGSNQPQHF
TRBD1	-	TRBV30	TRBJ1-1	TGTGCCTGGATCCTTCATTGGCGGGGTACAGGGGGTAACACTGAAGCTTTCTTT	CAWILHWRGTGGNTEAFF
-	-	TRBV9	TRBJ2-6	TGTGCCAGCAGCGTAGCTGGGGCCAACGTCCTGACTTTC	CASSVAGANVLTF
-	-	TRBV12-3/TRBV12-4	TRBJ1-5	TGTGCCAGCAGTAGTCTGCGGTCCGATCCCCAGCATTTT	CASSSLRSDPQHF
-	once	TRBV7-2	TRBJ1-2	TGTGCCAGCAGCCCCCGCGGCGGAGCTAACTATGGCTACACCTTC	CASSPRGGANYGYTF
TRBD2	-	TRBV5-6	TRBJ2-3	TGTGCCAGCAAGATAGCGGGGGTGGGGAGCACAGATACGCAGTATTTT	CASKIAGVGSTDTQYF
-	-	TRBV6-4	TRBJ1-1	TGTGCCAGCAGACCCCGGGTAGGGTGGAACACTGAAGCTTTCTTT	CASRPRVGWNTEAFF
-	few	TRBV28	TRBJ1-2	TGTGCCAGCAGTTTAATGCAGTCACTCGTTATTATTAACTATGGCTACACCTTC	CASSLMQSLVIINYGYTF
-	-	TRBV28	TRBJ1-1	TGTGCCAGCACCTTACTGGGCACTGAAGCTTTCTTT	CASTLLGTEAFF
-	-	TRBV7-3	TRBJ1-6	TGTGCCAGCAGCTTAACGGGTAGAGAAAATTCACCCCTCCACTTT	CASSLTGRENSPLHF
-	-	TRBV11-2	TRBJ1-4	TGTGCCAGCAGCTTAGGTGCGGGACGAACTAATGAAAAACTGTTTTTT	CASSLGAGRTNEKLFF
-	once	TRBV5-1	TRBJ1-1	TGCGCCAGCAGCTTGGCCCAAGGACGGGAAGCTTTCTTT	CASSLAQGREAFF
TRBD1	-	TRBV7-9	TRBJ1-6	TGTGCCAGCAGCCTGGGACAGGTCGGATCACCCCTCCACTTT	CASSLGQVGSPLHF
-	-	TRBV9	TRBJ2-3	TGTGCCAGCAGCGTCGACAGTTGGGTCACAGATACGCAGTATTTT	CASSVDSWVTDTQYF
-	-	TRBV21-1	TRBJ1-5	TGTGCCAGCAGCCCCGGCGGACACAGGCAGGATCAGCCCCAGCATTTT	CASSPGGHRQDQPQHF
TRBD2	-	TRBV28	TRBJ2-3	TGTGCCAGCAGCCCGTACCTAGCGGGGGCCACAGATACGCAGTATTTT	CASSPYLAGATDTQYF
-	-	TRBV25-1	TRBJ2-3	TGTGCCAGCAGTGCGGTTAAGACAGATACGCAGTATTTT	CASSAVKTDTQYF
-	few	TRBV3-1/TRBV3-2	TRBJ2-7	TGTGCCAGCAGCCAAGGGACTTCCCCCTACGAGCAGTACTTC	CASSQGTSPYEQYF
TRBD1	-	TRBV7-2	TRBJ1-2	TGTGCCAGCAGCTTAACGAGCAGGGGGCAGTCTGGCTACACCTTC	CASSLTSRGQSGYTF
-	-	TRBV3-1/TRBV3-2	TRBJ1-2	TGTGCCAGCAGCCAAGGGGGGGGAAAAAACTATGGCTACACCTTC	CASSQGGGKNYGYTF
-	-	TRBV25-1	TRBJ1-2	TGTGCCAGCAGTGAATTAGTCCGGAGCTATGGCTACACCTTC	CASSELVRSYGYTF
TRBD1	-	TRBV11-2	TRBJ1-3	TGTGCCAGCAGCTTGACAGGGGGCTCTGGAAACACCATATATTTT	CASSLTGGSGNTIYF
-	-	TRBV3-1/TRBV3-2	TRBJ2-7	TGTGCCAGCAGCCAACCGGGCAGGTCCGACGAGCAGTACTTC	CASSQPGRSDEQYF
-	-	TRBV3-1/TRBV3-2	TRBJ2-1	TGTGCCAGCAGCCAAGCAGGGGGGAGCTCCTACAATGAGCAGTTCTTC	CASSQAGGSSYNEQFF
-	-	TRBV6-1	TRBJ1-2	TGTGCCAGCAGTGAAGGGGCAGACTATGGCTACACCTTC	CASSEGADYGYTF
-	-	TRBV2	TRBJ2-1	TGTGCCAGCAGTGACAGGGGCAATGAGCAGTTCTTC	CASSDRGNEQFF
-	-	TRBV5-6	TRBJ1-3	TGTGCCAGCAGCTTGGGGTTCTCTGGAAACACCATATATTTT	CASSLGFSGNTIYF
-	-	TRBV3-1/TRBV3-2	TRBJ2-5	TGTGCCAGCAGCCAAGTGACAGAAGAGACCCAGTACTTC	CASSQVTEETQYF
TRBD2	-	TRBV20-1	TRBJ2-5	TGCAGTGCTACTGAGACTAGCGGGGGAAAGACCCAGTACTTC	CSATETSGGKTQYF
TRBD1	-	TRBV11-2	TRBJ1-2	TGTGCCAGCAGCTTAATGACAGGGGGCGATGGCTACACCTTC	CASSLMTGGDGYTF
-	once	TRBV7-9	TRBJ1-6	TGTGCCAGCAGATCGGTGAGCTCCTATAATTCACCCCTCCACTTT	CASRSVSSYNSPLHF
-	few	TRBV18	TRBJ1-2	TGTGCCAGCTCACCACCGGGAACAGGTGTCTATGGCTACACCTTC	CASSPPGTGVYGYTF
-	-	TRBV7-8	TRBJ1-2	TGTGCCAGCAGCCTCCGGACAATCCACGGGGGCTACACCTTC	CASSLRTIHGGYTF
-	-	TRBV6-5	TRBJ1-2	TGTGCCAGCAGAACATCGACAGGACGGTATGGCTACACCTTC	CASRTSTGRYGYTF
-	-	TRBV7-6	TRBJ1-5	TGTGCCAGCAGCTTAGGGTCGTGGAGGCCCCAGCATTTT	CASSLGSWRPQHF
TRBD2	-	TRBV30	TRBJ2-7	TGTGCCACGCACGGGGGGGCAACCTACGAGCAGTACTTC	CATHGGATYEQYF
TRBD2	-	TRBV14	TRBJ2-3	TGTGCCAGCAGCCATCGACTAGCGGTGGATACGCAGTATTTT	CASSHRLAVDTQYF
-	-	TRBV27	TRBJ1-2	TGTGCCAGCAGCCCGGGAGGGGGGTATGGCTACACCTTC	CASSPGGGYGYTF
-	-	TRBV30	TRBJ1-4	TGTGCCTGGAGTTCAAAGGGTACACAGGTAGCTGAAAAACTGTTTTTT	CAWSSKGTQVAEKLFF
TRBD1	-	TRBV19	TRBJ1-6	TGTGCCAGTAGCGGGACAGGGGCCAGCTCCTATAATTCACCCCTCCACTTT	CASSGTGASSYNSPLHF
-	-	TRBV19	TRBJ2-2	TGTGCCAGTAGTATTACCGGGCCCGGGGAGCTGTTTTTT	CASSITGPGELFF
-	-	TRBV2	TRBJ1-2	TGTGCCAGCAAAAAGGAACCTAACTATGGCTACACCTTC	CASKKEPNYGYTF
TRBD1	-	TRBV5-1	TRBJ2-5	TGCGCCAGCAGCGTATGGGGTCAGGGGGAAGAGACCCAGTACTTC	CASSVWGQGEETQYF
-	-	TRBV6-5	TRBJ2-1	TGTGCCAGCAGTATCGGACTGCCCTCCTACAATGAGCAGTTCTTC	CASSIGLPSYNEQFF
-	few	TRBV28	TRBJ1-4	TGTGCCAGCAGCCCGCCGGGACGGACTAATGAAAAACTGTTTTTT	CASSPPGRTNEKLFF
-	-	TRBV7-9	TRBJ1-6	TGTGCCAGCAGCTCCTTGAATTCACCCCTCCACTTT	CASSSLNSPLHF
TRBD1	-	TRBV25-1	TRBJ2-3	TGTGCCAGCAGTGAAAGGACAGGGGGCGAATATACGCAGTATTTT	CASSERTGGEYTQYF
-	-	TRBV28	TRBJ1-5	TGTGCCAGCAGTTTACCTGGTAATTCCAATCAGCCCCAGCATTTT	CASSLPGNSNQPQHF
-	-	TRBV5-3	TRBJ1-5	TGTGCCAGAAGCTTCGGGTTTTTTAATCAGCCCCAGCATTTT	CARSFGFFNQPQHF
-	-	TRBV7-2	TRBJ2-1	TGTGCCAGCAGCTTGAGGGGGGGGACCCCAAGTGAGCAGTTCTTC	CASSLRGGTPSEQFF
TRBD1	many	TRBV6-2/TRBV6-3	TRBJ1-5	TGTGCCAGCAGTACGGGTCCGGGACAGGGACATCAGCCCCAGCATTTT	CASSTGPGQGHQPQHF
-	-	TRBV19	TRBJ1-5	TGTGCCAGTAATCAAGGGATCGGCAGCAATCAGCCCCAGCATTTT	CASNQGIGSNQPQHF